The present entry profiles one T cell receptor beta chain with its context. The antigen is unknown. The data originate from a study of cytomegalovirus exposure and HLA in healthy donors. The V segment lost 5 bases and the J segment 2 bases; nucleotides outside the gene matches: 9. This CDR3 region has 15 residues. Germline assignment: CDR1 SGHNT and CDR2 YENEEA. Whole-study findings and limits: Among TCR beta chains, those listed as cytomegalovirus-associated numbered approximately 150. Reports credit the classifier with highly specific, highly sensitive diagnosis of cytomegalovirus status. Many donors carried some public TCRs, although rarity characterized most TCR sequences.

Some clones are missing from TCRdb's copy, which holds only in-frame ones; the method was immunoSEQ multiplex PCR. This repertoire shows approximately 81,000 clones, 85% to 95% found once; its top ten account for approximately 0.7%. Sequenced: PBMCs. This sequence originates from a man between 18 and 35 years old in good health and CMV-seronegative. V and J are TRBV11-3 and TRBJ2-7; 7 bases fit TRBD1. The CDR3: CASSEQGLHPYEQYF. The CDR3 region has the DNA TGTGCCAGCAGCGAACAGGGGTTGCACCCCTACGAGCAGTACTTC. Using reference TRBV11-3 and TRBJ2-7 for the parts outside the CDR3, the full variable domain is EAGVVQSPRYKIIEKKQPVAFWCNPISGHNTLYWYLQNLGQGPELLIRYENEEAVDDSQLPKDRFSAERLKGVDSTLKIQPAELGDSAVYLCASSEQGLHPYEQYFGPGTRLTVT.